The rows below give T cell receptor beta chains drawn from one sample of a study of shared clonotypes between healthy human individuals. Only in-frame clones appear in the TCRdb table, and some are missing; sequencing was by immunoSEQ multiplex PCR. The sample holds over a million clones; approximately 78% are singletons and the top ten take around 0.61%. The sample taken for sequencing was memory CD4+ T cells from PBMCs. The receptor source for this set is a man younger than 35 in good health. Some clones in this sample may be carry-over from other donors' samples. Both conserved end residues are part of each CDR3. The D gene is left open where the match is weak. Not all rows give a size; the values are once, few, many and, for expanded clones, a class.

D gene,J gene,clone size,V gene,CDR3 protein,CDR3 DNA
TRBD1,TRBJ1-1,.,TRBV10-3,CATAAGDRGNTEAFF,TGTGCCACCGCGGCGGGGGACAGGGGGAATACTGAAGCTTTCTTT
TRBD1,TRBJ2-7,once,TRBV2,CASRDRVPTYEQYF,TGTGCCAGCAGGGACAGGGTACCCACCTACGAGCAGTACTTC
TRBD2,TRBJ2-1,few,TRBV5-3,CARSLEGRGRTPGDEQFF,TGTGCCAGAAGCTTGGAAGGGCGCGGGAGGACTCCCGGGGATGAGCAGTTCTTC
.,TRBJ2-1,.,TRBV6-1,CASSEGMTATSYNEQFF,TGTGCCAGCAGTGAAGGGATGACAGCCACCTCCTACAATGAGCAGTTCTTC
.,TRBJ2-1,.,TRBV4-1,CASSLTGPYNEQFF,TGCGCCAGCAGCCTTACGGGCCCTTACAATGAGCAGTTCTTC
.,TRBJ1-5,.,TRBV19,CASKLREVNQPQHF,TGTGCCAGTAAGTTGAGGGAAGTCAATCAGCCCCAGCATTTT
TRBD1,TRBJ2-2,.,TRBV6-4,CASSQGQGGNTGELFF,TGTGCCAGCAGCCAAGGACAGGGGGGAAACACCGGGGAGCTGTTTTTT
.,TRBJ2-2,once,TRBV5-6,CASSPRGAGYTGELFF,TGTGCCAGCAGCCCCCGGGGGGCGGGATATACCGGGGAGCTGTTTTTT
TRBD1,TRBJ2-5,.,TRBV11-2,CASSGGQSQETQYF,TGTGCCAGCAGCGGGGGACAGTCACAAGAGACCCAGTACTTC
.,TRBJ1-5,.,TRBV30,CAWSGGEKQPQHF,TGTGCCTGGAGCGGAGGTGAGAAACAGCCCCAGCATTTT
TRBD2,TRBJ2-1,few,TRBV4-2,CASSQGSGGRGHEQFF,TGTGCCAGCAGCCAAGGTTCGGGCGGGAGGGGACATGAGCAGTTCTTC
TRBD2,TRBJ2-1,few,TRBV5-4,CASSLVALAGPNEQFF,TGTGCCAGCAGCTTGGTGGCGCTAGCGGGACCCAATGAGCAGTTCTTC
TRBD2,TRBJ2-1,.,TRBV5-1,CASSLMTREGHEQFF,TGCGCCAGCAGCTTGATGACGCGGGAGGGCCATGAGCAGTTCTTC
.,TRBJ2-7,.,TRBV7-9,CASSLGGVSSYEQYF,TGTGCCAGCAGCTTAGGGGGCGTCAGCTCCTACGAGCAGTACTTC
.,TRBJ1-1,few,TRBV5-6,CASSLPSQGLNTEAFF,TGTGCCAGCAGCTTGCCAAGCCAAGGTCTGAACACTGAAGCTTTCTTT
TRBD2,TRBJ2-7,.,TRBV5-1,CASSPRLAGSSYEQYF,TGCGCCAGCAGCCCCCGACTAGCGGGAAGCTCCTACGAGCAGTACTTC